This T cell receptor (beta chain) was found in a study of neurological immune-mediated disorders. TCRdb fed the 5' RACE reads into MiXCR, producing one record per CDR3 protein. The sample contains tens of thousands of distinct CDR3 sequences, about 9.5% of which appear only once. Trimming shortened V by 3 bases and J by 1 base, and 10 bases separated the two germline ends. CDR3 length: 15 residues. This clonotype was counted many times. The receptor comes from a man aged 45-60 years in good health. This sequence joins TRBV12-3 or TRBV12-4 and TRBJ2-4, with TRBD2 as a possible D gene (6 bases). The sequenced material came from PBMCs. The CDR3 nucleotides are TGTGCCAGCAGTTTTGACCTAGCGGCCAAAAACATTCAGTACTTC. This sequence encodes CASSFDLAAKNIQYF.